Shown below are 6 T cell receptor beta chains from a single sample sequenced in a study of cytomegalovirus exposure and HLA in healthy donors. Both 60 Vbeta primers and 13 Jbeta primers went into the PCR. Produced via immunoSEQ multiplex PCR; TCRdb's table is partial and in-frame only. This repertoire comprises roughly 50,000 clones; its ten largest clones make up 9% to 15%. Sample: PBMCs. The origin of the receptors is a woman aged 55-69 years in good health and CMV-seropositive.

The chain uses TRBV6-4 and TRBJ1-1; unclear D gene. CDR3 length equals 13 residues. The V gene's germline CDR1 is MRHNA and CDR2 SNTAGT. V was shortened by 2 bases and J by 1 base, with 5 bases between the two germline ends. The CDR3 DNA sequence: TGTGCCAGCAGTGACACCGGGAACACTGAAGCTTTCTTT. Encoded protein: CASSDTGNTEAFF.

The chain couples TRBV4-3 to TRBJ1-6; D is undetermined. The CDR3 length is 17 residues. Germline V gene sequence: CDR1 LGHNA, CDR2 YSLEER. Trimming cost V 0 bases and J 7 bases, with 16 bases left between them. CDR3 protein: CASSQDAVGGENSPLHF. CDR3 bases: TGCGCCAGCAGCCAAGATGCGGTCGGAGGAGAGAATTCACCCCTCCACTTT.

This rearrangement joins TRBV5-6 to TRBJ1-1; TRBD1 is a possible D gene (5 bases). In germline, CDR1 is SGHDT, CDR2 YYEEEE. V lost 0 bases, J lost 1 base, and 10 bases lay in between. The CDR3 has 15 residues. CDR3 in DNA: TGTGCCAGCAGCTTGGTTGACAGAGGGAACACTGAAGCTTTCTTT. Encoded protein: CASSLVDRGNTEAFF.

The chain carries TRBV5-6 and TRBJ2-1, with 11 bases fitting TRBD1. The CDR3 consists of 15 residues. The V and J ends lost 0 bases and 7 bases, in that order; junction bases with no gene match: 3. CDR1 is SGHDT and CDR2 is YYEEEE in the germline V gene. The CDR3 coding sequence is TGTGCCAGCAGCTTGGACGGACAGGGGGCAAATGAGCAGTTCTTC. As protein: CASSLDGQGANEQFF.

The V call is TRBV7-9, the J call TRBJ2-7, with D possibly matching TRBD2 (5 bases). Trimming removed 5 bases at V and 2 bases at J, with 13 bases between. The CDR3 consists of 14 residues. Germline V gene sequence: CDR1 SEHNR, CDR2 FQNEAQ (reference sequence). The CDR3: CASSLGFGAYEQYF. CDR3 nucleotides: TGTGCCAGCAGCCTAGGCTTCGGGGCCTACGAGCAGTACTTC.

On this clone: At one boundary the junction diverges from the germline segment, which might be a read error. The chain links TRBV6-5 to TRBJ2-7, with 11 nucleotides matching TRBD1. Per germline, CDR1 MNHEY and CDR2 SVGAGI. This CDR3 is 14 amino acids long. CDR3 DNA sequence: TGTGCCAGCAGTTACTCCGGACAGGGGGCGGCCATACACTTC. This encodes CASSYSGQGAAIHF.